This T cell receptor (beta chain) emerged from a study of T cells in Graves' hyperthyroidism and ophthalmopathy. Across the whole study: Peripheral blood was acquired at first diagnosis, ahead of any therapy whatsoever. Notes on the study in general: The model forecast ophthalmopathy, anticipating it by a median around 6.5 months before onset.

RNA transcripts served as the template for amplifying TCR beta CDR3 regions. HTBI primers drove first-round RT-PCR of the TCR CDR3. TCRdb itself ran the multiplex PCR reads through MiXCR, one entry per CDR3 protein. The sample contains around 700,000 distinct CDR3 sequences, approximately 36% of which appear only once. Per the germline V gene, CDR1 is SEHNR and CDR2 is FQNEAQ (reference sequence). The CDR3 totals 16 residues. The junction had 7 bases not matched to a gene; V was cut back by 5 bases and J by 1 base. This clonotype has ten or more counts. Its antigen is not identified. The rearrangement joins TRBV7-9 to TRBJ2-7; 11 nucleotides agree with TRBD1. The TCR originated in a woman in her thirties or forties with Graves' hyperthyroidism. The sequenced material came from blood. The CDR3 nucleotides are TGTGCCAGCAGCGGCCTAGGACAGGGGGCTTCCTACGAGCAGTACTTC. Protein: CASSGLGQGASYEQYF.